A single sample gave rise to the 28 T cell receptor beta chains below, sequenced in a study of a mutant IDH1 vaccine in newly diagnosed glioma. Time point given: week 23, last vaccination. Alongside topical imiquimod, each dose of vaccine comprised 300 ug of mutant IDH1 20-mer peptide. Here immunoSEQ multiplex PCR was the method, and the copy in TCRdb shows in-frame clones only, minus some. The data contain around 40,000 clones, about 78% of them singletons. No antigen has been identified for these receptors. The sample in question was PBMCs, obtained from a glioma patient whose treatment included an IDH1 peptide vaccine. The receptors were gathered from a woman aged 40 to 50 with glioma. Some clones in this sample may be carry-over from other donors' samples.

The chain combines TRBV13 with TRBJ1-4; D gene uncertain. This CDR3 is 13 amino acids long. The germline V and J ends were trimmed by 3 bases and 8 bases, with 10 bases remaining between them. Germline CDR1 PRHDT, CDR2 FYEKMQ (reference sequence). The CDR3 protein is CASSFRNGEKLFF. Here the CDR3 DNA reads TGTGCCAGCAGCTTCCGTAACGGAGAAAAACTGTTTTTT.

CDR3 bases: TGCGCCAGCAGCTTGGATTGGGGGATATTCGCGGAAAACATTCAGTACTTC. Amino acids: CASSLDWGIFAENIQYF. The genes are TRBV5-1 and TRBJ2-4, with D perhaps matching TRBD1 or TRBD2 (5 bases each). This CDR3 is built from 17 residues. Germline loops: CDR1 SGHRS, CDR2 YFSETQ. V lost 0 bases and J 5 bases, leaving 18 bases between the germline ends.

J is TRBJ2-7 and V is TRBV7-8; no definite D call. V lost 4 bases, J lost 7 bases, and 14 bases lay in between. The germline CDR1 and CDR2 sequences are SGHVS and FQNEAQ. This CDR3 is built from 13 residues. The CDR3 sequence is CASSSSGVPEQYF. CDR3 DNA: TGTGCCAGCAGCTCCAGTGGTGTGCCAGAGCAGTACTTC.

V and J are TRBV6-1 and TRBJ1-1; perhaps TRBD1 as D (5 bases). CDR3 length equals 14 residues. Germline V CDR1 and CDR2: MNHNS, SASEGT. Trimming cost V 3 bases and J 2 bases, with 10 bases left between them. CDR3 sequence: CASSDRQGNTEAFF. The CDR3 DNA reads as TGTGCCAGCAGTGACCGGCAGGGCAACACTGAAGCTTTCTTT.

In DNA, the CDR3 is TGTGCCAGCAGACAGGGGGTGCTCACCGGGGAGCTGTTTTTT. Translated: CASRQGVLTGELFF. The rearrangement links TRBV2 to TRBJ2-2; 8 bases match TRBD1. J gave up 4 bases and V 6 bases, and 4 bases lay outside the gene matches. The germline V gene has CDR1 SNHLY and CDR2 FYNNEI. There are 14 residues in the CDR3.

The V and J genes are TRBV6-1 and TRBJ2-7, with D tentatively TRBD1 or TRBD2 (5 bases each). The CDR3 runs 14 residues. The V gene lost 2 bases and the J gene lost 9 bases, with 17 bases spanning the gap. The germline CDR1 and CDR2 sequences are MNHNS and SASEGT. CDR3 DNA sequence: TGTGCCAGCAGTGAACCGGGACGGCCCCTAGGGCAGTACTTC. It encodes CASSEPGRPLGQYF.

This rearrangement joins TRBV6-1 to TRBJ2-5; D is perhaps TRBD2 (5 bases). Germline values: CDR1 MNHNS, CDR2 SASEGT. V shed 7 bases and J shed 5 bases, with 17 bases lying between them. This CDR3 spans 14 amino acids. CDR3 in amino acids: CASNPQASGETQYF. DNA of the CDR3: TGTGCCAGCAACCCCCAGGCGTCGGGGGAGACCCAGTACTTC.

The chain carries TRBV7-6 and TRBJ2-2; D perhaps matches TRBD1 (6 bases). Per germline, CDR1 SGHVS and CDR2 FNYEAQ. This CDR3 contains 16 residues. The germline V and J ends were trimmed by 5 bases and 7 bases, with 20 bases remaining between them. This CDR3 is CASSPATGLRGGELFF. In nucleotides, the CDR3 is TGTGCCAGCAGCCCAGCAACAGGGCTTCGGGGCGGGGAGCTGTTTTTT.

The V call is TRBV4-3, the J call TRBJ2-7; a weak D match, TRBD2 (6 bases). V was pared by 0 bases and J by 3 bases, with 9 bases between. This CDR3 contains 14 residues. CDR1 LGHNA and CDR2 YSLEER come from the germline V gene. This CDR3 is CASSQDGGVYEQYF. The CDR3, as DNA: TGCGCCAGCAGCCAAGATGGCGGGGTCTACGAGCAGTACTTC.

The chain uses TRBV6-1 and TRBJ1-4; D unclear. V shed 2 bases and J shed 12 bases, with 16 bases lying between them. Germline CDR1 MNHNS, CDR2 SASEGT. The CDR3 spans 14 residues. CDR3 DNA sequence: TGTGCCAGCAGTGAAACGCGCGGAGAGGAGGAACTGTTTTTT. As protein: CASSETRGEEELFF.

The chain carries TRBV7-2 and TRBJ2-3; 10 bases line up with TRBD2. Unmatched junction bases numbered 4, after V lost 7 bases and J lost 3 bases. This CDR3 has 14 amino acids. From germline, CDR1 is SGHTA and CDR2 FQGNSA. Written as DNA, the CDR3 is TGTGCCAGCAAAATAGCGGGAGGTACAGATACGCAGTATTTT. Protein: CASKIAGGTDTQYF.

The rearrangement uses TRBV9 and TRBJ2-3; 9 bases map to TRBD2. The CDR3 runs 15 residues. The ends lost 4 bases at V and 2 bases at J; junction bases unmatched: 5. Germline CDR1 reads SGDLS; CDR2 reads YYNGEE. The chain's CDR3 is CASSQRGAPTDTQYF. Here the CDR3 DNA reads TGTGCCAGCAGCCAGCGGGGGGCCCCCACAGATACGCAGTATTTT.

CDR3 nucleotide sequence: TGTGCCAGCAGCACCCTACCTTACGAGCAGTACTTC. Amino acid sequence: CASSTLPYEQYF. The chain uses TRBV7-6 and TRBJ2-7; D gene unclear. The CDR3 is 12 amino acids. The V gene's germline CDR1 is SGHVS and CDR2 FNYEAQ. Between the trimmed V and J ends, which lost 5 bases and 4 bases, there was a span of 9 bases.

The chain recombines TRBV5-1 with TRBJ2-5, with 12 bases fitting TRBD2. This CDR3 is built from 16 residues. Germline trimming cut 4 bases from V and 5 bases from J; bases unmatched to any gene: 9. The germline V gene has CDR1 SGHRS and CDR2 YFSETQ. The CDR3 DNA sequence: TGCGCCAGCAGCCCGCCTAGCGGGGGGGGCCCGGAGACCCAGTACTTC. This codes for CASSPPSGGGPETQYF.

The V gene is TRBV19, the J gene TRBJ2-2; D not certain. There are 16 residues in the CDR3. CDR1 is LNHDA, CDR2 SQIVND, per germline (reference sequence). V shed 3 bases and J shed 0 bases, with 11 bases lying between them. The CDR3 loop reads CASSIVLWANTGELFF. In DNA, the CDR3 is TGTGCCAGTAGTATTGTTTTATGGGCGAACACCGGGGAGCTGTTTTTT.

This clone is categorized as medium-sized (0.01 to 0.1%). The rearrangement uses TRBV10-3 and TRBJ2-3; D not certain. Germline loops: CDR1 ENHRY, CDR2 SYGVKD. The CDR3 runs to 12 residues. The V and J ends lost 11 bases and 0 bases respectively, with 9 bases between them. CDR3 bases: TGTGCCGTCTCCTCTAGCACAGATACGCAGTATTTT. This encodes CAVSSSTDTQYF.

V usage is TRBV6-6 and J usage is TRBJ1-2; D possibly corresponds to TRBD1 (5 bases). Between the trimmed V and J ends, which lost 2 bases and 6 bases, there was a span of 10 bases. This CDR3 spans 13 amino acids. Per the germline V gene, CDR1 is MNHNY and CDR2 is SVGAGI (reference sequence). CDR3 residues: CASSYGGKDGYTF. CDR3 DNA: TGTGCCAGCAGTTACGGGGGAAAGGATGGCTACACCTTC.

The chain combines TRBV5-1 with TRBJ2-1, with 8 bases lining up with TRBD2. Germline values: CDR1 SGHRS, CDR2 YFSETQ. V was pared by 1 base and J by 9 bases, with 6 bases of the junction left unmatched. This CDR3 contains 14 residues. CDR3 protein: CASSLSGSTGEQFF. The CDR3 coding sequence is TGCGCCAGCAGCTTGAGCGGGAGTACCGGTGAGCAGTTCTTC.

This clone was seen a few times. The CDR3 sequence is CASSPGVGGTYEQYF. The DNA for the CDR3 is TGCGCCAGCAGCCCGGGGGTAGGGGGCACGTACGAGCAGTACTTC. This rearrangement joins TRBV5-1 to TRBJ2-7; tentative D call: TRBD1 (7 bases). The CDR3 has 15 residues. Between the trimmed V and J ends, which lost 4 bases and 4 bases, there was a span of 18 bases. Germline V gene lookup returns CDR1 SGHRS and CDR2 YFSETQ.

This chain uses TRBV7-9 with TRBJ1-2; the match to TRBD1 covers 12 bases. Per germline, CDR1 SEHNR and CDR2 FQNEAQ (reference sequence). This CDR3 contains 16 residues. V gave up 1 base and J gave up 3 bases; unmatched junction bases: 3. The CDR3 is CASSLGGQGAHYGYTF. The CDR3 nucleotides read TGTGCCAGCAGCTTAGGGGGACAGGGGGCCCACTATGGCTACACCTTC.

Here the CDR3 DNA reads TGTGCCAGCAGTTTATCTTTAAACCCTAGATGGGGGGTGACTGAAGCTTTCTTT. It codes for CASSLSLNPRWGVTEAFF. V usage is TRBV27 and J usage is TRBJ1-1; D is possibly TRBD1 (5 bases). With 0 bases removed from V and 5 bases from J, the gap between germline ends came to 22 bases. CDR3 length: 18 amino acids. Germline loops: CDR1 MNHEY, CDR2 SMNVEV (reference sequence).

In its sample, this clone was seen once. This chain joins TRBV11-3 and TRBJ2-2, with D possibly TRBD2 on 6 matching bases. The ends were cut back, 5 bases at V and 0 bases at J, with 10 bases in the middle. Per the germline V gene, CDR1 is SGHNT and CDR2 is YENEEA. The CDR3 totals 15 residues. CDR3 sequence: CASSGAGSNTGELFF. In nucleotides, the CDR3 is TGTGCCAGCAGCGGAGCGGGTTCGAACACCGGGGAGCTGTTTTTT.

The chain joins TRBV14 to TRBJ2-7; 9 bases map to TRBD2. Trimming cost V 4 bases and J 6 bases; bases outside gene matches: 7. The CDR3 runs 14 residues. Germline-derived CDR1 and CDR2 are SGHDN and FVKESK. DNA of the CDR3: TGTGCCAGCAGCCTTAGCGGGACTAGCAGCGAGCAGTACTTC. Protein: CASSLSGTSSEQYF.

The chain has TRBV9 and TRBJ2-1; 9 nucleotides agree with TRBD1. Germline-derived CDR1 and CDR2 are SGDLS and YYNGEE. J gave up 7 bases and V 0 bases, and 5 bases lay outside the gene matches. The CDR3 has 15 residues. The CDR3 region is CASSVGDRVGNEQFF. CDR3 sequence (DNA): TGTGCCAGCAGCGTAGGGGACAGGGTGGGGAATGAGCAGTTCTTC. The variable domain in full, completed from reference TRBV9 and TRBJ2-1, reads DSGVTQTPKHLITATGQRVTLRCSPRSGDLSVYWYQQSLDQGLQFLIQYYNGEERAKGNILERFSAQQFPDLHSELNLSSLELGDSALYFCASSVGDRVGNEQFFGPGTRLTVL.

The chain links TRBV19 to TRBJ1-1, with D maybe TRBD1 (5 bases). Germline-derived CDR1 and CDR2 are LNHDA and SQIVND (reference sequence). V was clipped by 0 bases and J by 4 bases, with 6 bases between them. This CDR3 is 13 amino acids long. The CDR3: CASSIDQGTEAFF. The DNA of the CDR3 is TGTGCCAGTAGTATAGATCAGGGCACTGAAGCTTTCTTT.

This chain connects TRBV7-2 to TRBJ1-2, with D perhaps matching TRBD1 (6 bases). Trimming pared 7 bases from V and 3 bases from J, leaving 18 bases between. CDR3 size: 15 residues. Germline CDR1 reads SGHTA; CDR2 reads FQGNSA. DNA for the CDR3: TGTGCCAGCACCACCACAGGGATGAGTGACTATGGCTACACCTTC. Translating it yields CASTTTGMSDYGYTF. Full variable domain (outside the CDR3, taken from reference TRBV7-2 and TRBJ1-2): GAGVSQSPSNKVTEKGKDVELRCDPISGHTALYWYRQSLGQGLEFLIYFQGNSAPDKSGLPSDRFSAERTGGSVSTLTIQRTQQEDSAVYLCASTTTGMSDYGYTFGSGTRLTVV.

This clone was counted a few times. V gene TRBV29-1 combines with J gene TRBJ1-1; D is perhaps TRBD1 (6 bases). Germline V lookup: CDR1 SQVTM, CDR2 ANQGSEA. This CDR3 is built from 12 residues. The ends were cut back, 3 bases at V and 6 bases at J, with 11 bases in the middle. CDR3 in amino acids: CSVDSGVAEAFF. The CDR3 nucleotides read TGCAGCGTTGATTCAGGGGTGGCTGAAGCTTTCTTT.

This clone was observed a few times. This sequence joins TRBV14 and TRBJ1-1; 8 nucleotides line up with TRBD1. Trimming cost V 0 bases and J 5 bases; bases outside gene matches: 5. The CDR3 contains 15 residues. Looked up from germline, CDR1 is SGHDN and CDR2 is FVKESK. The CDR3 DNA is TGTGCCAGCAGCCAAGAGACCAGGGGGCTTACTGAAGCTTTCTTT. Protein: CASSQETRGLTEAFF.